Following are 25 T cell receptor beta chains from one sample sequenced in a study of identical twins. TCRdb re-called the 5' RACE reads through MiXCR, storing one row per CDR3 protein. The sample lists about 570,000 distinct CDR3 sequences; nearly 10% were seen once. These data also formed part of another study, on yellow fever vaccine responses in identical twins.

The sample taken for sequencing was PBMCs. These TCRs come from a woman under 30 in good health.

In this sample, this clonotype turned up many times. The chain is built from TRBV6-5 and TRBJ2-3; TRBD2 aligns across 9 bases. Per the germline V gene, CDR1 is MNHEY and CDR2 is SVGAGI. V dropped 2 bases and J dropped 0; count of bases not matched to a gene: 6. This CDR3 is built from 17 residues. This CDR3 is CASSYKGLAGSTDTQYF. CDR3 DNA sequence: TGTGCCAGCAGTTACAAGGGGCTAGCGGGGAGCACAGATACGCAGTATTTT.

Only a few counts were recorded for this clonotype. The V and J genes are TRBV29-1 and TRBJ2-7, with 7 bases fitting TRBD2. This CDR3 has 13 amino acids. The V gene's germline CDR1 is SQVTM and CDR2 ANQGSEA. V trimming: 4 bases; J trimming: 3 bases; junction bases outside the gene matches: 6. The CDR3 is CSVVASGSYEQYF. The CDR3 DNA follows: TGCAGCGTTGTGGCTAGCGGTAGCTACGAGCAGTACTTC.

This clonotype appeared many times. The rearrangement uses TRBV3-1 and TRBJ2-3; 10 bases align to TRBD2. With 2 bases clipped from V and 8 bases from J, the junction kept 4 bases outside the gene matches. Germline CDR1 reads LGHDT; CDR2 reads YNNKEL (reference sequence). The CDR3 is 14 amino acids. CDR3 nucleotide sequence: TGTGCCAGCAGCCAACGGCTAGCGGGAGTTACGCAGTATTTT. As protein: CASSQRLAGVTQYF.

The chain has TRBV6-1 and TRBJ2-1; 7 bases agree with TRBD2. The CDR3 contains 14 residues. Germline V gene lookup returns CDR1 MNHNS and CDR2 SASEGT. The V gene end was trimmed by 6 bases and the J gene end by 9 bases; junction bases not matched to a gene: 11. The CDR3 sequence: CASRSWGGSGEQFF. The CDR3 region has the DNA TGTGCCAGCAGGAGCTGGGGCGGGAGCGGTGAGCAGTTCTTC.

This clonotype was counted many times. The V call is TRBV6-1, the J call TRBJ2-5, with D perhaps matching TRBD1 (5 bases). The CDR3 extends over 12 amino acids. V was trimmed by 4 bases and J by 7 bases, leaving 10 bases between them. Per the germline V gene, CDR1 is MNHNS and CDR2 is SASEGT. CDR3 residues: CASSGSRGTQYF. CDR3 DNA: TGTGCCAGCAGTGGCTCAAGGGGGACCCAGTACTTC.

The chain combines TRBV3-1 with TRBJ2-2; TRBD2 matches at 12 bases. The CDR3 length is 13 residues. V lost 4 bases and J lost 11; bases outside the gene matches: 2. Germline CDR1 LGHDT, CDR2 YNNKEL (reference sequence). The DNA of the CDR3 is TGTGCCAGCAGCCGGACTAGCGGGAACGAGCTGTTTTTT. Translation: CASSRTSGNELFF.

The rearrangement links TRBV5-1 to TRBJ2-5; D is unclear. Trimming took off 0 bases at V and 5 bases at J, with 11 bases between the two ends. CDR1 and CDR2 (germline): SGHRS, YFSETQ. This CDR3 contains 14 residues. The CDR3 DNA follows: TGCGCCAGCAGCTTGGGCGTGGGGTTGGAGACCCAGTACTTC. Translation gives CASSLGVGLETQYF.

The table lists this clonotype with many counts. This chain connects TRBV20-1 to TRBJ2-3, with 8 bases aligning to TRBD2. V was clipped by 3 bases and J by 0 bases; unmatched bases: 5. Germline lookup yields CDR1 DFQATT and CDR2 SNEGSKA (reference sequence). This CDR3 has 15 residues. The CDR3: CSASARGASTDTQYF. The CDR3 region has the DNA TGCAGTGCTAGCGCGCGGGGGGCCAGCACAGATACGCAGTATTTT.

In its sample, this clonotype was seen many times. The genes are TRBV4-1 and TRBJ1-1; no reliable D call. The CDR3 length is 14 residues. Trimming left V 1 base short and J 1 base short, with 7 bases between. Germline V CDR1 and CDR2: MGHRA, YSYEKL. The CDR3 bases are TGCGCCAGCAGCCAAGGTCCTAGGAACACTGAAGCTTTCTTT. Residues: CASSQGPRNTEAFF.

The sample holds a few counts of this clonotype. The genes are TRBV6-6 and TRBJ2-2; D gene uncertain. This CDR3 has 12 amino acids. V lost 0 bases and J 8 bases, leaving 4 bases between the germline ends. Germline values: CDR1 MNHNY, CDR2 SVGAGI (reference sequence). The CDR3 here is CASSYSEGELFF. The CDR3 DNA sequence: TGTGCCAGCAGTTACTCGGAGGGGGAGCTGTTTTTT.

In its sample, this clonotype was seen many times. The chain links TRBV15 to TRBJ2-1, with 10 bases identical to TRBD2. Trimming at V came to 10 bases and at J to 3 bases, leaving 6 bases not matched to a gene. The CDR3 extends over 14 amino acids. CDR1 and CDR2 from the germline V gene are LNHNV and YYDKDF (reference sequence). In DNA, the CDR3 is TGTGCCATCGAGCTAGCGGGGGACTACAATGAGCAGTTCTTC. Amino acid sequence: CAIELAGDYNEQFF.

J is TRBJ1-1 and V is TRBV3-1; a weak D match, TRBD1 (6 bases). V was pared by 1 base and J by 8 bases, with 8 bases between. Looked up from germline, CDR1 is LGHDT and CDR2 is YNNKEL (reference sequence). There are 12 residues in the CDR3. The CDR3 loop is CASSQGTAEAFF. The DNA of the CDR3 is TGTGCCAGCAGCCAAGGGACAGCCGAAGCTTTCTTT.

This clonotype appeared a few times. A read error is possible here, since a much larger clone lies one base away. The gene calls are TRBV7-2 and TRBJ2-3; 7 positions match TRBD2. The CDR3 covers 14 residues. J was trimmed by 2 bases and V by 2 bases; bases with no gene match: 1. Germline V CDR1 and CDR2: SGHTA, FQGNSA. The CDR3 loop is CASSLTSVTDTQYF. Written as DNA, the CDR3 is TGTGCCAGCAGCTTAACTAGCGTCACAGATACGCAGTATTTT.

The sample holds a few counts of this clonotype. The chain is built from TRBV12-3 or TRBV12-4 and TRBJ1-6; D is ambiguous. The V end was cut by 2 bases, the J end by 8 bases, with 4 bases between. CDR3 length: 12 residues. The CDR3 bases are TGTGCCAGCAGTTTACTTGATTCACCCCTCCACTTT. Translation: CASSLLDSPLHF.

The rearrangement uses TRBV24-1 and TRBJ1-1; maybe TRBD1 (5 bases). This CDR3 is built from 13 residues. Between the trimmed V and J ends, which lost 8 bases and 5 bases, there was a span of 14 bases. Germline CDR1 KGHDR, CDR2 SFDVKD. Here the CDR3 reads CATTAGGSTEAFF. CDR3 DNA: TGTGCCACCACCGCCGGGGGATCAACTGAAGCTTTCTTT.

The rearrangement uses TRBV11-2 and TRBJ2-5, with 10 positions matching TRBD2. Germline V gene data show CDR1 as SGHAT and CDR2 as FQNNGV. This CDR3 is 17 amino acids long. J gave up 5 bases and V 1 base, and 10 bases lay outside the gene matches. CDR3 amino acids: CASSLAVASGSWETQYF. In DNA form, the CDR3 reads TGTGCCAGCAGCTTAGCTGTGGCTAGCGGGAGTTGGGAGACCCAGTACTTC.

This clonotype has just a few counts. The chain links TRBV5-6 to TRBJ2-5; weak D call: TRBD2 (5 bases). The germline CDR1 and CDR2 sequences are SGHDT and YYEEEE. This CDR3 comprises 14 residues. Trimming left V 4 bases short and J 2 bases short, with 12 bases between. The CDR3 DNA reads as TGTGCCAGCAGCGGACTGGGAGAGCAAGAGACCCAGTACTTC. This codes for CASSGLGEQETQYF.

This clonotype has at least ten counts. The rearrangement links TRBV12-3 or TRBV12-4 to TRBJ2-7, with D perhaps TRBD1 (5 bases). CDR3 length equals 12 residues. Trimming left V 6 bases short and J 5 bases short, with 11 bases between. CDR3 sequence reads: CASSPAGNEQYF. CDR3 in DNA: TGTGCCAGCAGCCCCGCAGGGAACGAGCAGTACTTC.

This clonotype was detected only a few times. The genes are TRBV10-3 and TRBJ1-1; TRBD1 agrees at 8 bases. With 0 bases clipped from V and 12 bases from J, the junction kept 3 bases outside the gene matches. CDR1 and CDR2 from the germline V gene are ENHRY and SYGVKD. CDR3 length: 12 amino acids. The CDR3, as DNA: TGTGCCATCAGTGAGTCCGGGACAGGAACTTTCTTT. It encodes CAISESGTGTFF.

The chain carries TRBV6-4 and TRBJ2-3; D possibly corresponds to TRBD2 (6 bases). Germline assignment: CDR1 MRHNA and CDR2 SNTAGT. This CDR3 comprises 15 residues. Trimming shortened V by 7 bases and J by 5 bases, and 19 bases separated the two germline ends. The CDR3 DNA sequence: TGTGCCAGCACCCTGGAGCGGTTGCGGGGAGATACGCAGTATTTT. Translating gives CASTLERLRGDTQYF.

The rearrangement uses TRBV20-1 and TRBJ1-5; a possible D gene is TRBD1 (5 bases). The CDR3 is 13 residues long. Trimming shortened V by 3 bases and J by 7 bases, and 13 bases separated the two germline ends. The germline V gene encodes CDR1 DFQATT and CDR2 SNEGSKA (reference sequence). The CDR3 loop is CSARGGSGQPQHF. For the CDR3, the DNA is TGCAGTGCTAGGGGGGGAAGCGGCCAGCCCCAGCATTTT.

This clonotype was counted at least ten times. The rearrangement uses TRBV4-1 and TRBJ2-7; possibly TRBD1 for D (7 bases). Trimming took off 7 bases at V and 5 bases at J, with 18 bases between the two ends. The CDR3 sequence is 14 residues long. Germline CDR1 reads MGHRA; CDR2 reads YSYEKL. In DNA form, the CDR3 reads TGCGCCAGCAACACAGGGGCTAGCGCGGACGAGCAGTACTTC. Its translation: CASNTGASADEQYF.

The table lists this clonotype with a few counts. This chain links TRBV7-2 with TRBJ2-2, with TRBD1 matching 7 bases. The CDR3 length is 15 residues. Germline V lookup: CDR1 SGHTA, CDR2 FQGNSA. V was clipped by 5 bases and J by 12 bases; unmatched bases: 15. The CDR3: CASSAGQELPGKLFF. In DNA form, the CDR3 reads TGTGCCAGCAGCGCAGGACAGGAGCTACCGGGGAAGCTGTTTTTT.

This clonotype was observed at least ten times. The chain uses TRBV29-1 and TRBJ2-2; 7 bases map to TRBD2. The CDR3 is made up of 13 amino acids. Germline values: CDR1 SQVTM, CDR2 ANQGSEA. The trim removed 5 bases at V and 3 bases at J, leaving 3 bases unmatched. The CDR3 sequence is CSVSGAHTGELFF. DNA for the CDR3: TGCAGCGTTAGCGGGGCCCACACCGGGGAGCTGTTTTTT.

This clonotype appeared a few times. J is TRBJ1-2 and V is TRBV6-5, with 7 positions matching TRBD1. V lost 5 bases to trimming and J lost 8 bases; unmatched junction nucleotides: 8. The CDR3 runs to 13 residues. Per the germline V gene, CDR1 is MNHEY and CDR2 is SVGAGI. CDR3 coding DNA: TGTGCCAGCAGTACTACAGGGGCGGGCGGCTACACCTTC. Translating it yields CASSTTGAGGYTF.